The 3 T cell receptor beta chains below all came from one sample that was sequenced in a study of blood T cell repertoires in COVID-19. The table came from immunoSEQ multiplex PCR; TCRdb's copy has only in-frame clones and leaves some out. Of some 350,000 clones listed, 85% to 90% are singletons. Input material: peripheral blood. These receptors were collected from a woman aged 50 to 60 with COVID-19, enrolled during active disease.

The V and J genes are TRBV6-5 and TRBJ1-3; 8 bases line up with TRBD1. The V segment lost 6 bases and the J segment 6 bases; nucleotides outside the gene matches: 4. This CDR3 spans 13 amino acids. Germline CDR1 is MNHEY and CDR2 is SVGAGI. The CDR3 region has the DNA TGTGCCAGCAGGATGACAGGGGAAAACACCATATATTTT. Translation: CASRMTGENTIYF.

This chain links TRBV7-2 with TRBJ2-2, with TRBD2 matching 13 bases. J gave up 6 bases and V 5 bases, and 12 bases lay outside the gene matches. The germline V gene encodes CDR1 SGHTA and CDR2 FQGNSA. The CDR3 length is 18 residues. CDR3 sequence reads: CASSDFAGLAGEAGELFF. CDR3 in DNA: TGTGCCAGCAGCGATTTCGCAGGACTAGCGGGAGAGGCCGGGGAGCTGTTTTTT. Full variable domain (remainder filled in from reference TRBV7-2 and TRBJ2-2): GAGVSQSPSNKVTEKGKDVELRCDPISGHTALYWYRQSLGQGLEFLIYFQGNSAPDKSGLPSDRFSAERTGGSVSTLTIQRTQQEDSAVYLCASSDFAGLAGEAGELFFGEGSRLTVL.

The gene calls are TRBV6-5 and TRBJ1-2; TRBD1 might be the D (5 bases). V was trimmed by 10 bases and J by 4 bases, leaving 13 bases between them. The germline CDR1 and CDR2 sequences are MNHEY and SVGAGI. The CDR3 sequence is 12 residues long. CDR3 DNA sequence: TGTGCCACTAGAGGCAGGGCCTATGGCTACACCTTC. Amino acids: CATRGRAYGYTF.